One sample yielded the 27 T cell receptor beta chains listed below, sequenced in a study of shared clonotypes between healthy human individuals. CD8 cells regarded as naive lacked CD45RO, were positively chosen for CCR7, and omitted terminally differentiated effector memory CD45RA+ cells. Clones were read by immunoSEQ multiplex PCR, and TCRdb kept only the in-frame ones, dropping some. The table lists about 800,000 clones, roughly 96% of them singletons. Sequenced material: naive CD8+ T cells sorted from blood. The receptor source for this set is a young man in good health.

The chain has TRBV27 and TRBJ2-5; D perhaps matches TRBD2 (6 bases). The CDR3 totals 14 residues. V was cut by 1 base and J by 1 base, with 7 bases left in between. Germline CDR1 is MNHEY and CDR2 is SMNVEV (reference sequence). CDR3 sequence reads: CASSLYGGQETQYF. In DNA, the CDR3 is TGTGCCAGCAGTTTATACGGGGGCCAAGAGACCCAGTACTTC.

The chain carries TRBV4-3 and TRBJ2-7, with TRBD2 matching 14 bases. CDR1 and CDR2 from the germline V gene are LGHNA and YSLEER. V trimming: 2 bases; J trimming: 4 bases; junction bases outside the gene matches: 4. The CDR3 sequence is 16 residues long. The CDR3 DNA sequence: TGCGCCAGCAGCCAAAGACGGACTAGCGGGAGGTACGAGCAGTACTTC. Amino acid sequence: CASSQRRTSGRYEQYF.

The chain is built from TRBV9 and TRBJ2-7; D possibly matches TRBD1 or TRBD2 (5 bases each). Germline values: CDR1 SGDLS, CDR2 YYNGEE. V was clipped by 3 bases and J by 2 bases, with 12 bases between them. This CDR3 is built from 14 residues. The CDR3 protein is CASSAGTLAYEQYF. CDR3 nucleotides: TGTGCCAGCAGCGCAGGGACCCTCGCCTACGAGCAGTACTTC.

This clone was detected once. The CDR3 coding sequence is TGTGCCAGCAGCCGCACACCACTAGCGGAAGAGACCCAGTACTTC. Its protein product is CASSRTPLAEETQYF. The chain links TRBV7-6 to TRBJ2-5; TRBD2 agrees at 8 bases. The trim removed 5 bases at V and 3 bases at J, leaving 8 bases unmatched. The CDR3 contains 15 residues. The germline gives CDR1 SGHVS, CDR2 FNYEAQ. Variable domain in full (rest from reference TRBV7-6 and TRBJ2-5): GAGVSQSPRYKVTKRGQDVALRCDPISGHVSLYWYRQALGQGPEFLTYFNYEAQQDKSGLPNDRFSAERPEGSISTLTIQRTEQRDSAMYRCASSRTPLAEETQYFGPGTRLLVL.

The genes are TRBV11-3 and TRBJ2-5; 7 bases agree with TRBD1. The J segment lost 5 bases and the V segment lost 4 bases, leaving 7 bases of the junction unmatched. The CDR3 spans 14 residues. The V gene's germline CDR1 is SGHNT and CDR2 YENEEA. For the CDR3, the DNA is TGTGCCAGCAGCTCCAGGGGGAGTGGGGAGACCCAGTACTTC. Encoded protein: CASSSRGSGETQYF. Complete variable domain (other parts from reference TRBV11-3 and TRBJ2-5): EAGVVQSPRYKIIEKKQPVAFWCNPISGHNTLYWYLQNLGQGPELLIRYENEEAVDDSQLPKDRFSAERLKGVDSTLKIQPAELGDSAVYLCASSSRGSGETQYFGPGTRLLVL.

This chain links TRBV10-2 with TRBJ1-2; a weak D match, TRBD1 (5 bases). The germline V and J ends were trimmed by 0 bases and 4 bases, with 9 bases remaining between them. The CDR3 has 14 amino acids. Germline V gene sequence: CDR1 WSHSY, CDR2 SAAADI. CDR3 loop: CASSESTQAYGYTF. The CDR3 DNA follows: TGCGCCAGCAGTGAGTCGACACAGGCCTATGGCTACACCTTC.

Regarding this clone: This sample includes further DNA sequences coding for the same CDR3. This sequence joins TRBV27 and TRBJ1-2; D is perhaps TRBD1 (5 bases). CDR1 and CDR2 from the germline V gene are MNHEY and SMNVEV (reference sequence). Between the trimmed V and J ends, which lost 0 bases and 8 bases, there was a span of 7 bases. The CDR3 is 12 amino acids. The CDR3 sequence is CASSLSGRGYTF. Here the CDR3 DNA reads TGTGCCAGCAGTTTATCGGGGCGGGGCTACACCTTC.

This chain uses TRBV7-9 with TRBJ2-7; possibly TRBD2 for D (6 bases). V was shortened by 4 bases and J by 0 bases, with 13 bases between the two germline ends. The length of the CDR3 is 15 residues. Germline V gene sequence: CDR1 SEHNR, CDR2 FQNEAQ (reference sequence). The CDR3 bases are TGTGCCAGCAGCTCGGGACGGGAGAGCTCCTACGAGCAGTACTTC. It yields the protein CASSSGRESSYEQYF.

V is TRBV10-3 and J is TRBJ2-5, with 11 nucleotides matching TRBD2. This CDR3 spans 17 amino acids. Looked up from germline, CDR1 is ENHRY and CDR2 is SYGVKD. The junction had 6 bases not matched to a gene; V was cut back by 3 bases and J by 0 bases. CDR3 sequence: CAISDSGLAGYQETQYF. CDR3 sequence (DNA): TGTGCCATCAGTGATTCCGGACTAGCGGGTTACCAAGAGACCCAGTACTTC.

This clone was observed a few times. The chain links TRBV4-1 to TRBJ1-1; D is undetermined. Germline values: CDR1 MGHRA, CDR2 YSYEKL. This CDR3 is 15 amino acids long. V dropped 1 base and J dropped 5 bases, with 14 bases sitting between them. The CDR3 bases are TGCGCCAGCAGCCAAGTAGCCTCTACTGCGACTGAAGCTTTCTTT. Translating it yields CASSQVASTATEAFF.

The chain combines TRBV19 with TRBJ2-1, with D tentatively TRBD1 (6 bases). The CDR3 totals 13 residues. The V end lost 6 bases, the J end lost 7 bases, and 13 bases lay between the germline ends. Germline V lookup: CDR1 LNHDA, CDR2 SQIVND (reference sequence). CDR3 nucleotide sequence: TGTGCCAGTAGCCTTGAGGGGGTGAATGAGCAGTTCTTC. Translating it yields CASSLEGVNEQFF.

V usage is TRBV9 and J usage is TRBJ2-7, with D possibly called TRBD1 or TRBD2 (5 bases each). Trimming removed 4 bases from V and 0 bases from J, with 14 bases in between. The CDR3 spans 15 residues. Germline V gives CDR1 SGDLS, CDR2 YYNGEE. In nucleotides, the CDR3 is TGTGCCAGCAGCCAGGGACGTACGAGCTCCTACGAGCAGTACTTC. It yields the protein CASSQGRTSSYEQYF.

The chain combines TRBV7-6 with TRBJ2-7, with 9 bases that match TRBD1. Trimming removed 5 bases from V and 5 bases from J; junction bases left unmatched: 7. CDR1 is SGHVS and CDR2 is FNYEAQ in the germline V gene. The CDR3 totals 14 residues. The CDR3 reads CASSDRDRADEQYF. The CDR3 DNA follows: TGTGCCAGCAGCGATCGGGACAGGGCAGACGAGCAGTACTTC.

The chain combines TRBV2 with TRBJ1-1, with TRBD1 matching 8 bases. Germline V gives CDR1 SNHLY, CDR2 FYNNEI. Losses at the gene ends were 1 base for V and 4 bases for J; bases not matched to a gene: 2. The CDR3 runs 14 residues. CDR3 DNA sequence: TGTGCCAGCAGTGAAGAGGACAGGGTCACTGAAGCTTTCTTT. It is translated as CASSEEDRVTEAFF.

V gene TRBV7-9 combines with J gene TRBJ2-2, with TRBD2 matching 12 bases. The CDR3 loop spans 16 amino acids. In germline, CDR1 is SEHNR, CDR2 FQNEAQ (reference sequence). Trimming at V came to 4 bases and at J to 6 bases, leaving 6 bases not matched to a gene. Here the CDR3 reads CASSSLAGGPSGELFF. CDR3 DNA: TGTGCCAGCAGCTCCCTAGCGGGAGGGCCGTCCGGGGAGCTGTTTTTT.

The gene calls are TRBV7-9 and TRBJ1-5; 9 nucleotides agree with TRBD1. The CDR3 consists of 14 residues. Germline values: CDR1 SEHNR, CDR2 FQNEAQ (reference sequence). Trimming took 5 bases from V and 7 from J; bases not matched to a gene: 6. CDR3 in DNA: TGTGCCAGCAGCGCGGACAGGGGAAACCAGCCCCAGCATTTT. Protein sequence: CASSADRGNQPQHF.

The rearrangement uses TRBV27 and TRBJ2-5, with D perhaps TRBD2 (6 bases). Germline V gene lookup returns CDR1 MNHEY and CDR2 SMNVEV (reference sequence). Trimming took off 3 bases at V and 7 bases at J, with 15 bases between the two ends. CDR3 length: 14 residues. As DNA, the CDR3 is TGTGCCAGCAGTTTTGGGCAGGGAGGTCGGACCCAGTACTTC. Translated: CASSFGQGGRTQYF.

This chain links TRBV11-3 with TRBJ2-5; 7 nucleotides line up with TRBD2. Losses at the gene ends were 5 bases for V and 3 bases for J; bases not matched to a gene: 9. This CDR3 has 15 amino acids. Per germline, CDR1 SGHNT and CDR2 YENEEA. The CDR3 sequence is CASSEKGDYKETQYF. DNA for the CDR3: TGTGCCAGCAGCGAAAAAGGGGACTACAAAGAGACCCAGTACTTC. Filled out from reference TRBV11-3 and TRBJ2-5, the complete variable domain reads EAGVVQSPRYKIIEKKQPVAFWCNPISGHNTLYWYLQNLGQGPELLIRYENEEAVDDSQLPKDRFSAERLKGVDSTLKIQPAELGDSAVYLCASSEKGDYKETQYFGPGTRLLVL.

The chain couples TRBV7-8 to TRBJ2-1; D is unresolved. With 1 base removed from V and 4 bases from J, the gap between germline ends came to 8 bases. CDR1 SGHVS and CDR2 FQNEAQ come from the germline V gene. The CDR3 has 14 residues. In DNA form, the CDR3 reads TGTGCCAGCAGCTTAGAGACGGTTTACAATGAGCAGTTCTTC. It yields the protein CASSLETVYNEQFF.

The chain recombines TRBV27 with TRBJ1-1; D perhaps matches TRBD1 (6 bases). Germline V CDR1 and CDR2: MNHEY, SMNVEV (reference sequence). The CDR3 sequence is 14 residues long. Trimming took off 4 bases at V and 1 base at J, with 10 bases between the two ends. In nucleotides, the CDR3 is TGTGCCAGCAGTTGGACAGAGGGGAACACTGAAGCTTTCTTT. This sequence encodes CASSWTEGNTEAFF.

V usage is TRBV28 and J usage is TRBJ2-3, with D maybe TRBD1 (6 bases). The CDR3 has 16 amino acids. Germline loops: CDR1 MDHEN, CDR2 SYDVKM. Trimming cost V 5 bases and J 1 base, with 16 bases left between them. The CDR3 reads CASSNTGTSGTDTQYF. DNA for the CDR3: TGTGCCAGCAGTAATACAGGGACGTCTGGCACAGATACGCAGTATTTT. Variable domain in full (rest from reference TRBV28 and TRBJ2-3): DVKVTQSSRYLVKRTGEKVFLECVQDMDHENMFWYRQDPGLGLRLIYFSYDVKMKEKGDIPEGYSVSREKKERFSLILESASTNQTSMYLCASSNTGTSGTDTQYFGPGTRLTVL.

The chain combines TRBV10-3 with TRBJ2-3; no definite D call. The CDR3 has 13 residues. Germline CDR1 ENHRY, CDR2 SYGVKD. V shed 4 bases and J shed 0 bases, with 5 bases lying between them. The CDR3 DNA sequence: TGTGCCATCAGTGGGGTAAGCACAGATACGCAGTATTTT. Encoded protein: CAISGVSTDTQYF.

The chain recombines TRBV18 with TRBJ2-2, with TRBD2 identical over 7 bases. The V gene end was trimmed by 3 bases and the J gene end by 2 bases; junction bases not matched to a gene: 9. The CDR3 is 17 residues long. Germline V gene data show CDR1 as KGHSH and CDR2 as LQKENI. The CDR3 nucleotides read TGTGCCAGCTCACCTCTTTCCGGGACTACCAACACCGGGGAGCTGTTTTTT. Residues: CASSPLSGTTNTGELFF.

The genes are TRBV29-1 and TRBJ2-7; D possibly corresponds to TRBD2 (5 bases). V shed 3 bases and J shed 2 bases, with 14 bases lying between them. The CDR3 totals 14 residues. The germline gives CDR1 SQVTM, CDR2 ANQGSEA. The CDR3 DNA reads TGCAGCGTTGAGAGAGTCGGGATGGCCTACGAGCAGTACTTC. Amino acid sequence: CSVERVGMAYEQYF.

The V call is TRBV6-5, the J call TRBJ2-1, with TRBD1 matching 12 bases. Germline-derived CDR1 and CDR2 are MNHEY and SVGAGI. The junction had 6 bases not matched to a gene; V was cut back by 0 bases and J by 9 bases. The CDR3 contains 16 residues. CDR3 DNA sequence: TGTGCCAGCAGTTACTCCGGGACAGGGGGCTTTAGTGAGCAGTTCTTC. Protein product: CASSYSGTGGFSEQFF.

This clone has a single count. The J gene is TRBJ2-1, the V gene TRBV29-1, with D perhaps TRBD2 (5 bases). The V gene's germline CDR1 is SQVTM and CDR2 ANQGSEA. The CDR3 consists of 15 residues. V lost 1 base and J 3 bases, leaving 13 bases between the germline ends. Here the CDR3 reads CSVEVRSGVYNEQFF. The CDR3 DNA reads as TGCAGCGTTGAAGTTCGAAGCGGAGTCTACAATGAGCAGTTCTTC.

This CDR3 reads CASSPGTGEYNEQFF. CDR3 nucleotides: TGCGCCAGCTCCCCGGGAACGGGAGAGTACAATGAGCAGTTCTTC. This sequence joins TRBV4-1 and TRBJ2-1, with D possibly TRBD2 on 6 matching bases. This CDR3 region has 15 residues. Trimming stripped 8 bases from V and 4 bases from J, with 18 bases between. Per germline, CDR1 MGHRA and CDR2 YSYEKL.